Listed here are 24 T cell receptor beta chains from one sample, sequenced in a study of cytomegalovirus exposure and HLA in healthy donors. Amplification used 60 Vbeta primers and 13 Jbeta primers. TCRdb keeps only in-frame clones here, not all; method: immunoSEQ multiplex PCR. The repertoire holds 110,000 or so clones, with roughly 71% as singletons. The sequenced material came from PBMCs. These receptors all stem from a young man in good health and CMV-seropositive.

Note on this clone: The same CDR3 is also encoded by other DNA sequences in this sample. The chain is built from TRBV5-1 and TRBJ2-3, with 11 bases matching TRBD2. The CDR3 extends over 17 amino acids. With 0 bases clipped from V and 0 bases from J, the junction kept 3 bases outside the gene matches. Germline-derived CDR1 and CDR2 are SGHRS and YFSETQ. As DNA, the CDR3 is TGCGCCAGCAGCTTGGGGAGGACTAGCGGGAGCACAGATACGCAGTATTTT. Its protein product is CASSLGRTSGSTDTQYF. Full variable domain (rest looked up from reference TRBV5-1 and TRBJ2-3): KAGVTQTPRYLIKTRGQQVTLSCSPISGHRSVSWYQQTPGQGLQFLFEYFSETQRNKGNFPGRFSGRQFSNSRSEMNVSTLELGDSALYLCASSLGRTSGSTDTQYFGPGTRLTVL.

This clone was found a few times. This sequence joins TRBV2 and TRBJ2-5; tentative D call: TRBD1 (5 bases). Trimming left V 5 bases short and J 10 bases short, with 14 bases between. The CDR3 runs 12 residues. Germline-derived CDR1 and CDR2 are SNHLY and FYNNEI. The CDR3 DNA sequence: TGTGCCAGCAGTACCGACAGTCCGGGCCAGTACTTC. Translated, it gives CASSTDSPGQYF.

The rearrangement uses TRBV6-6 and TRBJ1-2; D gene uncertain. Trimming took off 4 bases at V and 4 bases at J, with 10 bases between the two ends. Germline V CDR1 and CDR2: MNHNY, SVGAGI (reference sequence). The CDR3 is made up of 13 amino acids. In nucleotides, the CDR3 is TGTGCCAGCAGTTCCGCCGAGGGCTATGGCTACACCTTC. This sequence encodes CASSSAEGYGYTF.

V usage is TRBV23-1 and J usage is TRBJ2-7; TRBD2 aligns across 7 bases. TRBV23-1 is an ORF for which the function is uncertain. CDR3 length: 15 residues. V trimming: 8 bases; J trimming: 0 bases; junction bases outside the gene matches: 10. CDR3 coding DNA: TGCGCCAGCTATGGGGGGGACCGCCTCTCCTACGAGCAGTACTTC. This encodes CASYGGDRLSYEQYF.

The table lists this clone with a few counts. This chain joins TRBV5-1 and TRBJ2-5; maybe TRBD2 (7 bases). The ends were cut back, 5 bases at V and 2 bases at J, with 13 bases in the middle. Germline values: CDR1 SGHRS, CDR2 YFSETQ. The CDR3 is made up of 14 amino acids. The CDR3 DNA sequence: TGCGCCAGCAGGGTGGGGGGGCCTCAAGAGACCCAGTACTTC. Residues: CASRVGGPQETQYF.

This chain uses TRBV19 with TRBJ1-2; D call uncertain. This CDR3 has 14 residues. Germline V gives CDR1 LNHDA, CDR2 SQIVND (reference sequence). The V and J ends lost 6 bases and 6 bases respectively, with 17 bases between them. In DNA, the CDR3 is TGTGCCAGTAGCCTCGGCCCCAGTACTAATGGCTACACCTTC. It translates to CASSLGPSTNGYTF.

The chain is built from TRBV18 and TRBJ2-5, with unresolved D. V was pared by 1 base and J by 5 bases, with 11 bases between. There are 14 residues in the CDR3. The germline gives CDR1 KGHSH, CDR2 LQKENI. CDR3 sequence reads: CASSPLSPPETQYF. The DNA of the CDR3 is TGTGCCAGCTCACCACTATCCCCTCCTGAGACCCAGTACTTC.

This chain joins TRBV7-9 and TRBJ1-4, with TRBD1 matching over 7 bases. V lost 5 bases and J lost 0; bases outside the gene matches: 6. The CDR3 has 16 amino acids. The germline V gene encodes CDR1 SEHNR and CDR2 FQNEAQ (reference sequence). CDR3 loop: CASSPGQATTNEKLFF. CDR3 coding DNA: TGTGCCAGCAGCCCCGGACAGGCGACAACTAATGAAAAACTGTTTTTT.

The chain joins TRBV27 to TRBJ1-5; D perhaps matches TRBD1 (5 bases). The ends were cut back, 6 bases at V and 2 bases at J, with 23 bases in the middle. Germline lookup yields CDR1 MNHEY and CDR2 SMNVEV (reference sequence). CDR3 length equals 18 residues. This CDR3 is CASSLTGPRAWGNQPQHF. The CDR3 DNA reads TGTGCCAGCAGCCTAACAGGACCCAGGGCCTGGGGCAATCAGCCCCAGCATTTT.

V gene TRBV2 combines with J gene TRBJ2-7, with D perhaps TRBD2 (5 bases). Germline CDR1 is SNHLY and CDR2 is FYNNEI. The germline V and J ends were trimmed by 7 bases and 3 bases, with 10 bases remaining between them. The CDR3 extends over 12 amino acids. The CDR3 reads CASKEDNYEQYF. For the CDR3, the DNA is TGTGCCAGCAAGGAGGATAACTACGAGCAGTACTTC.

This clone was counted only a few times. The V call is TRBV7-9, the J call TRBJ1-1; D might be TRBD1 (6 bases). The CDR3 runs 16 residues. Germline V gene sequence: CDR1 SEHNR, CDR2 FQNEAQ (reference sequence). Trimming removed 4 bases at V and 2 bases at J, with 17 bases between. CDR3 residues: CASSWGGWGTNTEAFF. The CDR3 coding sequence is TGTGCCAGCAGCTGGGGGGGCTGGGGAACCAACACTGAAGCTTTCTTT.

The rearrangement links TRBV4-2 to TRBJ2-2; D might be TRBD2 (5 bases). Germline lookup yields CDR1 LGHNA and CDR2 YNFKEQ. The CDR3 contains 18 residues. The V end lost 0 bases, the J end lost 3 bases, and 17 bases lay between the germline ends. The CDR3 reads CASSQDLYFGGYTGELFF. The CDR3 coding sequence is TGTGCCAGCAGCCAAGATTTGTATTTTGGCGGGTACACCGGGGAGCTGTTTTTT.

This clone was counted a few times. This sequence joins TRBV7-6 and TRBJ1-4; TRBD1 matches at 9 bases. The CDR3 is 14 amino acids. From germline, CDR1 is SGHVS and CDR2 FNYEAQ. The trim removed 4 bases at V and 8 bases at J, leaving 5 bases unmatched. This chain's CDR3 is CASSSRTGEEKLFF. CDR3 DNA sequence: TGTGCCAGCAGCTCGCGGACAGGGGAGGAAAAACTGTTTTTT. Looking up the rest from reference TRBV7-6 and TRBJ1-4 gives the full variable domain: GAGVSQSPRYKVTKRGQDVALRCDPISGHVSLYWYRQALGQGPEFLTYFNYEAQQDKSGLPNDRFSAERPEGSISTLTIQRTEQRDSAMYRCASSSRTGEEKLFFGSGTQLSVL.

The genes are TRBV4-2 and TRBJ2-1; D may be TRBD2 (6 bases). V lost 4 bases, J lost 6 bases, and 25 bases lay in between. The CDR3 is 18 amino acids. CDR1 is LGHNA, CDR2 YNFKEQ, per germline. The CDR3 here is CASSRTKSWGVGGNEQFF. The CDR3, as DNA: TGTGCCAGCAGCCGAACTAAATCATGGGGGGTCGGGGGCAATGAGCAGTTCTTC.

CDR3: CASSQDDSGGFETQYF. The CDR3 DNA is TGTGCCAGCAGCCAAGACGATAGCGGGGGGTTCGAGACCCAGTACTTC. This sequence joins TRBV4-2 and TRBJ2-5, with 10 bases lining up with TRBD2. With 0 bases clipped from V and 5 bases from J, the junction kept 6 bases outside the gene matches. CDR1 is LGHNA, CDR2 YNFKEQ, per germline. The CDR3 runs to 16 residues.

This chain's CDR3 is CASSFRAGGPVDEQFF. CDR3 nucleotide sequence: TGTGCCAGCAGCTTCCGAGCGGGGGGGCCTGTAGATGAGCAGTTCTTC. This chain connects TRBV5-4 to TRBJ2-1; 10 nucleotides match TRBD2. J lost 8 bases, V lost 2 bases, and 10 bases had no gene match. The CDR3 length is 16 residues. Germline CDR1 SGHNT, CDR2 YYREEE (reference sequence).

The J gene is TRBJ2-2, the V gene TRBV7-9; 7 bases match TRBD1. With 6 bases clipped from V and 0 bases from J, the junction kept 7 bases outside the gene matches. This CDR3 region has 16 residues. Germline V gene lookup returns CDR1 SEHNR and CDR2 FQNEAQ (reference sequence). For the CDR3, the DNA is TGTGCCAGCAGGCCGGGGACAGCGACGAACACCGGGGAGCTGTTTTTT. Amino acids: CASRPGTATNTGELFF. The full variable domain, in which reference TRBV7-9 and TRBJ2-2 provide the parts outside the CDR3, is DTGVSQNPRHKITKRGQNVTFRCDPISEHNRLYWYRQTLGQGPEFLTYFQNEAQLEKSRLLSDRFSAERPKGSFSTLEIQRTEQGDSAMYLCASRPGTATNTGELFFGEGSRLTVL.

CDR3 coding DNA: TGCGCCAGCAGCCAAGGCCGACTAGCGGGGGCTCAAGAGACCCAGTACTTC. Translating gives CASSQGRLAGAQETQYF. The rearrangement joins TRBV4-1 to TRBJ2-5; 12 bases fit TRBD2. This CDR3 comprises 17 residues. CDR1 is MGHRA and CDR2 is YSYEKL in the germline V gene. Trimming at V came to 1 base and at J to 2 bases, leaving 5 bases not matched to a gene.

In this sample, this clone turned up once. The V gene is TRBV5-4, the J gene TRBJ2-2; a weak D match, TRBD2 (6 bases). The CDR3 is 15 residues long. Trimming took 0 bases from V and 6 from J, leaving 12 bases between them. Germline loops: CDR1 SGHNT, CDR2 YYREEE (reference sequence). CDR3 DNA sequence: TGTGCCAGCAGCTTGGCGGGGGAAGTATCCGGGGAGCTGTTTTTT. Its translation is CASSLAGEVSGELFF.

The chain uses TRBV5-1 and TRBJ2-3; tentative D call: TRBD1 (5 bases). Trimming stripped 4 bases from V and 1 base from J, with 16 bases between. The CDR3 is made up of 16 amino acids. CDR1 and CDR2 (germline): SGHRS, YFSETQ. The CDR3 here is CASSPDKGRGTDTQYF. CDR3 bases: TGCGCCAGCAGCCCGGACAAAGGAAGGGGCACAGATACGCAGTATTTT.

This clone was counted between two and nine times. This chain connects TRBV30 to TRBJ1-1; D unresolved. The V end lost 5 bases, the J end lost 3 bases, and 10 bases lay between the germline ends. The CDR3 spans 12 residues. Germline CDR1 reads GTSNPN; CDR2 reads SVGIG (reference sequence). Here the CDR3 DNA reads TGTGCCTGGCGAGGGAGTCACACTGAAGCTTTCTTT. Protein product: CAWRGSHTEAFF.

The chain employs TRBV5-1 and TRBJ2-7; 9 bases are shared with TRBD1. This CDR3 contains 18 residues. Germline trimming cut 0 bases from V and 2 bases from J; bases unmatched to any gene: 12. The germline CDR1 and CDR2 sequences are SGHRS and YFSETQ. The CDR3 is CASSLGPQGAKNPYEQYF. CDR3 coding DNA: TGCGCCAGCAGCTTGGGCCCACAGGGGGCGAAGAACCCCTACGAGCAGTACTTC. Full variable domain (rest looked up from reference TRBV5-1 and TRBJ2-7): KAGVTQTPRYLIKTRGQQVTLSCSPISGHRSVSWYQQTPGQGLQFLFEYFSETQRNKGNFPGRFSGRQFSNSRSEMNVSTLELGDSALYLCASSLGPQGAKNPYEQYFGPGTRLTVT.

Regarding this clone: This CDR3 is also generated by other DNA sequences in the sample. This chain uses TRBV5-1 with TRBJ2-3; D perhaps matches TRBD2 (7 bases). Trimming took off 0 bases at V and 4 bases at J, with 9 bases between the two ends. CDR3 length: 14 residues. Germline-derived CDR1 and CDR2 are SGHRS and YFSETQ. CDR3 sequence (DNA): TGCGCCAGCAGCTTGGGGGGGGGCGCAGATACGCAGTATTTT. Protein sequence: CASSLGGGADTQYF. The whole variable domain, filled in from reference TRBV5-1 and TRBJ2-3, reads KAGVTQTPRYLIKTRGQQVTLSCSPISGHRSVSWYQQTPGQGLQFLFEYFSETQRNKGNFPGRFSGRQFSNSRSEMNVSTLELGDSALYLCASSLGGGADTQYFGPGTRLTVL.

Notes on this clone: The sample holds other DNA sequences that translate to the same CDR3. This sequence joins TRBV28 and TRBJ1-1; a possible D gene is TRBD1 (5 bases). This CDR3 region has 12 residues. The germline V gene encodes CDR1 MDHEN and CDR2 SYDVKM. The V gene lost 2 bases and the J gene lost 8 bases, with 9 bases spanning the gap. The CDR3 coding sequence is TGTGCCAGCAGTTTAAGCCAGGGAGAAGCTTTCTTT. It is translated as CASSLSQGEAFF.